Each of the 30 T cell receptor beta chains below was sequenced from the same sample in a study of T cells in Graves' hyperthyroidism and ophthalmopathy. Using RNA transcripts as the source, TCR beta CDR3 regions were amplified. The HTBI primer set drove a first-round RT-PCR of the TCR CDR3. TCRdb itself ran the multiplex PCR reads through MiXCR, one entry per CDR3 protein. The repertoire has under 200,000 distinct CDR3 sequences, over 8% of them found once; the top ten carry about 20%. The sample was blood. The receptors come from a woman between 18 and 29 years old with Graves' hyperthyroidism that later progressed to Graves' ophthalmopathy.

This clonotype was picked up a small number of times. The chain is built from TRBV9 and TRBJ2-7; 7 positions agree with TRBD1. The CDR3 has 14 residues. Trimming cost V 3 bases and J 2 bases; bases outside gene matches: 5. Germline CDR1 is SGDLS and CDR2 is YYNGEE. The chain's CDR3 is CASSARDSTYEQYF. Here the CDR3 DNA reads TGTGCCAGCAGCGCCCGGGACAGTACCTACGAGCAGTACTTC.

With regard to this clonotype: This likely comes from a read error, as the CDR3 has no conserved phenylalanine or tryptophan at its end. The chain has TRBV29-1 and TRBJ2-4, with D uncertain. Trimming shortened V by 4 bases and J by 0 bases, and 1 base separated the two germline ends. Germline V CDR1 and CDR2: SQVTM, ANQGSEA. This CDR3 comprises 11 residues. The chain's CDR3 is CSVVAKNIQYV. The CDR3 DNA reads as TGCAGCGTTGTAGCCAAAAACATTCAGTACGTC.

The table lists this clonotype with many counts. The chain has TRBV29-1 and TRBJ2-5; 7 nucleotides match TRBD1. CDR1 is SQVTM and CDR2 is ANQGSEA in the germline V gene. The CDR3 has 14 residues. The V segment lost 5 bases and the J segment 2 bases; nucleotides outside the gene matches: 8. CDR3 DNA: TGCAGCGTTTACCCCGGGACAGAACAAGAGACCCAGTACTTC. This codes for CSVYPGTEQETQYF.

This clonotype was counted between two and nine times. The V and J genes are TRBV29-1 and TRBJ2-1, with D maybe TRBD1 (5 bases). The CDR3 extends over 13 amino acids. Trimming took off 4 bases at V and 1 base at J, with 8 bases between the two ends. In germline, CDR1 is SQVTM, CDR2 ANQGSEA. The CDR3 DNA follows: TGCAGCGTTGGACAGTTATCCTACAATGAGCAGTTCTTC. Encoded protein: CSVGQLSYNEQFF.

The sample holds many counts of this clonotype. The chain employs TRBV2 and TRBJ2-2, with TRBD2 matching over 8 bases. With V trimmed by 9 bases and J by 4 bases, 7 bases remained unmatched. This CDR3 has 14 amino acids. CDR1 and CDR2 (germline): SNHLY, FYNNEI. CDR3 bases: TGTGCCAGTGAGCGGGGGCCGATCACCGGGGAGCTGTTTTTT. It encodes CASERGPITGELFF.

This clonotype has ten or more counts. The rearrangement joins TRBV6-1 to TRBJ1-1, with D hard to call. The V gene's germline CDR1 is MNHNS and CDR2 SASEGT. Trimming left V 1 base short and J 6 bases short, with 9 bases between. The CDR3 runs 13 residues. The CDR3 DNA reads TGTGCCAGCAGTGAAGTGAATGGGGCTGAAGCTTTCTTT. This sequence encodes CASSEVNGAEAFF.

This clonotype was picked up many times. V and J are TRBV27 and TRBJ2-7; possible D gene TRBD1, 6 bases. The CDR3 consists of 17 residues. The germline CDR1 and CDR2 sequences are MNHEY and SMNVEV (reference sequence). V was pared by 4 bases and J by 5 bases, with 24 bases between. CDR3 nucleotides: TGTGCCAGCAGTTCCTCATGGCTTGGGACATCTGTTGACGAGCAGTACTTC. Amino acids: CASSSSWLGTSVDEQYF.

Many counts were recorded for this clonotype. V and J are TRBV7-9 and TRBJ2-3; D is unclear. V was pared by 4 bases and J by 2 bases, with 25 bases between. CDR3 length: 19 residues. Germline CDR1 reads SEHNR; CDR2 reads FQNEAQ (reference sequence). CDR3 protein: CASSYGTTPRGFSTDTQYF. The DNA for the CDR3 is TGTGCCAGCAGCTACGGCACAACCCCACGAGGTTTCTCCACAGATACGCAGTATTTT.

On this clonotype itself: It may be a read error: a sequence one base away is much more abundant. The rearrangement links TRBV20-1 to TRBJ2-7; no firm D call. Looked up from germline, CDR1 is DFQATT and CDR2 is SNEGSKA (reference sequence). CDR3 size: 13 residues. DNA for the CDR3: TGCAGTGCTACCTCACTGGAATCCTACGAGCAGGACTTC. It specifies CSATSLESYEQDF.

This clonotype was seen repeatedly, ten times or more. V and J are TRBV6-2 or TRBV6-3 and TRBJ1-1; TRBD1 is a possible D gene (6 bases). The CDR3 contains 13 residues. CDR1 and CDR2 (germline): MNHEY, SVGEGT. V was pared by 8 bases and J by 4 bases, with 14 bases between. The CDR3 DNA is TGTGCCAGCTCGAAGGGGGGGACCACTGAAGCTTTCTTT. Encoded protein: CASSKGGTTEAFF.

This clonotype was recorded at least ten times. CDR3 in DNA: TGTGCCACCAGCAGAGATCTCCAGGCGGGGAGAGATACGCAGTATTTT. Its protein is CATSRDLQAGRDTQYF. The V and J genes are TRBV15 and TRBJ2-3; the D gene is possibly TRBD2 (6 bases). Per germline, CDR1 LNHNV and CDR2 YYDKDF (reference sequence). The CDR3 is made up of 16 amino acids. V was pared by 0 bases and J by 5 bases, with 15 bases between.

This clonotype was observed many times. This chain links TRBV19 with TRBJ1-5; TRBD1 is a possible D gene (6 bases). The germline CDR1 and CDR2 sequences are LNHDA and SQIVND (reference sequence). V shed 2 bases and J shed 3 bases, with 14 bases lying between them. The CDR3 runs to 16 residues. The CDR3 reads CASSIWGQAINQPQHF. The CDR3 nucleotides read TGTGCCAGTAGTATATGGGGGCAGGCGATCAATCAGCCCCAGCATTTT.

At least ten counts were recorded for this clonotype. The DNA of the CDR3 is TGCAGTGCAGGGGATCGGAGCACTGAAGCTTTCTTT. Residues: CSAGDRSTEAFF. The chain recombines TRBV20-1 with TRBJ1-1; D perhaps matches TRBD1 (5 bases). Germline CDR1 reads DFQATT; CDR2 reads SNEGSKA (reference sequence). The CDR3 length is 12 residues. Trimming left V 6 bases short and J 4 bases short, with 12 bases between.

This clonotype was picked up many times. This chain links TRBV5-6 with TRBJ1-2, with TRBD1 identical over 8 bases. CDR3 length equals 15 residues. Germline V lookup: CDR1 SGHDT, CDR2 YYEEEE. J lost 8 bases, V lost 5 bases, and 14 bases had no gene match. CDR3 region: CASSLMDRARIGYTF. The DNA of the CDR3 is TGTGCCAGCAGTCTCATGGACAGGGCACGTATCGGCTACACCTTC.

V gene TRBV18 combines with J gene TRBJ2-7; TRBD2 agrees at 8 bases. The germline gives CDR1 KGHSH, CDR2 LQKENI. This CDR3 spans 15 amino acids. With 3 bases clipped from V and 3 bases from J, the junction kept 7 bases outside the gene matches. The CDR3 is CASSPFRGGYYEQYF. CDR3 sequence (DNA): TGTGCCAGCTCACCGTTTCGGGGGGGCTACTACGAGCAGTACTTC.

This clonotype was detected ten times or more. The CDR3 bases are TGTGCCAGTCACCGGGACATTTATGGCTACACCTTC. It specifies CASHRDIYGYTF. V gene TRBV12-3 or TRBV12-4 combines with J gene TRBJ1-2; D may be TRBD1 (6 bases). The CDR3 spans 12 residues. Trimming removed 9 bases at V and 5 bases at J, with 13 bases between.

This clonotype was counted between two and nine times. The V and J genes are TRBV27 and TRBJ2-2; unclear D gene. This CDR3 comprises 14 residues. Germline lookup yields CDR1 MNHEY and CDR2 SMNVEV (reference sequence). V dropped 2 bases and J dropped 1 base, with 5 bases sitting between them. This chain's CDR3 is CASSLDVNTGELFF. CDR3 nucleotides: TGTGCCAGCAGTTTAGATGTGAACACCGGGGAGCTGTTTTTT.

This clonotype has at least ten counts. The chain couples TRBV11-2 to TRBJ2-1; 8 nucleotides align to TRBD2. V lost 3 bases to trimming and J lost 4 bases; unmatched junction nucleotides: 5. Germline V gives CDR1 SGHAT, CDR2 FQNNGV. There are 15 residues in the CDR3. CDR3 region: CASSFEAGAYNEQFF. In DNA, the CDR3 is TGTGCCAGCAGCTTTGAAGCGGGGGCATACAATGAGCAGTTCTTC.

This clonotype appeared many times. CDR3 region: CAIRDPGLAGEQYF. The CDR3 DNA reads TGTGCCATCAGAGACCCGGGACTAGCGGGGGAGCAGTACTTC. The rearrangement uses TRBV10-3 and TRBJ2-7; 13 positions agree with TRBD2. The V and J ends lost 6 bases and 7 bases, in that order; junction bases with no gene match: 6. The length of the CDR3 is 14 residues. Germline CDR1 ENHRY, CDR2 SYGVKD.

This clonotype was counted ten times or more. V usage is TRBV28 and J usage is TRBJ1-2; D is uncertain. CDR3 length: 14 residues. V shed 1 base and J shed 8 bases, with 14 bases lying between them. CDR1 MDHEN and CDR2 SYDVKM come from the germline V gene. Here the CDR3 DNA reads TGTGCCAGCAGTTTATTGGGCGAGGGCAGGGGCTACACCTTC. This codes for CASSLLGEGRGYTF.

This clonotype showed up many times. The J gene is TRBJ1-1, the V gene TRBV28; D unclear. The V end was cut by 3 bases, the J end by 7 bases, with 12 bases between. This CDR3 comprises 13 residues. Germline CDR1 is MDHEN and CDR2 is SYDVKM. In nucleotides, the CDR3 is TGTGCCAGCAGTTTGATAAGACCTCTTGAAGCTTTCTTT. This gives the protein CASSLIRPLEAFF.

This clonotype was seen many times. The J gene is TRBJ2-7, the V gene TRBV6-1; D is unclear. The ends were cut back, 6 bases at V and 0 bases at J, with 15 bases in the middle. The CDR3 spans 15 residues. In germline, CDR1 is MNHNS, CDR2 SASEGT. In nucleotides, the CDR3 is TGTGCCAGCAGGAGGACGGAAGCTATCTCCTACGAGCAGTACTTC. This translates into CASRRTEAISYEQYF.

This clonotype has at least ten counts. The chain has TRBV6-1 and TRBJ2-7, with a weak D call TRBD1 (5 bases). This CDR3 region has 14 residues. Trimming left V 2 bases short and J 6 bases short, with 14 bases between. Germline lookup yields CDR1 MNHNS and CDR2 SASEGT. CDR3 coding DNA: TGTGCCAGCAGTGAAAGGTGGGCAGGGTCCGAGCAGTACTTC. This encodes CASSERWAGSEQYF.

This clonotype was observed at least ten times. V usage is TRBV3-1 and J usage is TRBJ1-1; TRBD1 might be the D (5 bases). Trimming removed 0 bases at V and 3 bases at J, with 11 bases between. Germline V CDR1 and CDR2: LGHDT, YNNKEL (reference sequence). This CDR3 region has 15 residues. DNA of the CDR3: TGTGCCAGCAGCCAAGATCTCCGGGGGGACACTGAAGCTTTCTTT. Residues: CASSQDLRGDTEAFF.

Only a few counts were recorded for this clonotype. V is TRBV3-1 and J is TRBJ2-1; TRBD1 or TRBD2 may be the D gene (5 bases each). The germline CDR1 and CDR2 sequences are LGHDT and YNNKEL (reference sequence). V was trimmed by 3 bases and J by 5 bases, leaving 26 bases between them. The CDR3 runs 19 residues. The CDR3 loop reads CASSQGLSWGIPTNNEQFF. Written as DNA, the CDR3 is TGTGCCAGCAGCCAGGGTCTGTCTTGGGGGATCCCCACAAACAATGAGCAGTTCTTC.

This clonotype appeared many times. This chain joins TRBV12-3 or TRBV12-4 and TRBJ2-1, with TRBD1 identical over 10 bases. This CDR3 comprises 13 residues. The V gene end was trimmed by 1 base and the J gene end by 12 bases; junction bases not matched to a gene: 3. The CDR3 DNA sequence: TGTGCCAGCAGTTTAGGGGACAGGGGAACGCAGTTCTTC. Translating gives CASSLGDRGTQFF.

A word on this clonotype: A much larger clone lies a single base off, so this may be a read error. This sequence joins TRBV5-1 and TRBJ2-5, with D perhaps being TRBD1 or TRBD2 (6 bases each). Germline-derived CDR1 and CDR2 are SGHRS and YFSETQ. The CDR3 is made up of 15 amino acids. V was clipped by 4 bases and J by 5 bases, with 18 bases between them. The chain's CDR3 is CASSLLAGDTETQYF. The CDR3 nucleotides read TGCGCCAGCAGCCTACTAGCAGGGGACACTGAGACCCAGTACTTC.

This clonotype was picked up a small number of times. The chain's CDR3 is CASSTRQGAANTEAFF. For the CDR3, the DNA is TGTGCCAGTAGTACAAGACAGGGGGCGGCCAACACTGAAGCTTTCTTT. The genes are TRBV19 and TRBJ1-1; TRBD1 aligns across 10 bases. Looked up from germline, CDR1 is LNHDA and CDR2 is SQIVND (reference sequence). This CDR3 has 16 residues. The ends lost 4 bases at V and 2 bases at J; junction bases unmatched: 7.

This clonotype was seen ten or more times. This sequence joins TRBV2 and TRBJ1-3; 7 positions match TRBD1. CDR1 is SNHLY, CDR2 FYNNEI, per germline. The CDR3 is 15 residues long. With V trimmed by 6 bases and J by 0 bases, 5 bases remained unmatched. CDR3 in amino acids: CASRRQGPSGNTIYF. DNA of the CDR3: TGTGCCAGCAGGCGACAGGGCCCCTCTGGAAACACCATATATTTT. The full variable domain, in which reference TRBV2 and TRBJ1-3 provide the parts outside the CDR3, is EPEVTQTPSHQVTQMGQEVILRCVPISNHLYFYWYRQILGQKVEFLVSFYNNEISEKSEIFDDQFSVERPDGSNFTLKIRSTKLEDSAMYFCASRRQGPSGNTIYFGEGSWLTVV.

The J gene is TRBJ2-2, the V gene TRBV5-1; 10 nucleotides line up with TRBD2. The length of the CDR3 is 16 residues. Per the germline V gene, CDR1 is SGHRS and CDR2 is YFSETQ. Unmatched junction bases numbered 0, after V lost 1 base and J lost 0 bases. CDR3 residues: CASSLTSGTNTGELFF. The CDR3, as DNA: TGCGCCAGCAGCTTGACTAGCGGGACGAACACCGGGGAGCTGTTTTTT.